This passage covers 19 T cell receptor beta chains from one sample sequenced in a study of tissue T cells after allogeneic stem cell transplantation. As to time point: mouse harvest day 14 after allogeneic transplant. The graft held 10^6 splenic CD5+ T cells and 10^7 T-cell-depleted bone marrow cells. The method was immunoSEQ multiplex PCR; TCRdb's version includes in-frame clones alone and lacks a portion of them. The sample shows 4,000 to 4,500 clones, approximately 51% of them seen only once. Sequencing was carried out using lymph node tissue. These receptors all stem from a female BALB/c mouse given C57BL/6 T cells with graft-versus-host disease after an allogeneic hematopoietic cell transplant.

This clone showed up just a few times. Gene names and germline match the mouse. The read stops 1 residue short of the end of the CDR3; the missing end is completed from the germline J gene. The chain uses TRBV5 and TRBJ2-2; no clear D. The CDR3 runs 14 residues. In germline, CDR1 is LGHNA, CDR2 YNLKQL (reference sequence). Trimming stripped 4 bases from V and 1 base from J, with 7 bases between. The covered CDR3 bases are TGTGCCAGCAGCCCCACAAGAAACACCGGGCAGCTCTAC. Translation: CASSPTRNTGQLY. The whole CDR3 is CASSPTRNTGQLYF.

Points on this clone: The junction does not match germline at one end; this may be a read error. Any gene name here is a mouse gene name. The CDR3 extends 1 residue past the end of the read, so its final part is completed from the germline J gene. The chain links TRBV12-1 to TRBJ2-3; 9 bases agree with TRBD1. Germline values: CDR1 SGHSN, CDR2 HYEKVE. There are 14 residues in the CDR3. The covered CDR3 bases are TGTGCCAGCTCTCCCCGGGACAGGGCAGGAACGCTGTAT. Translation gives CASSPRDRAGTLY. In full, the CDR3 is CASSPRDRAGTLYF.

Concerning this clone: These gene names are mouse names. The read halts 1 residue ahead of the CDR3 end, with the missing end drawn from the germline J gene. The rearrangement links TRBV26 to TRBJ2-2; D might be TRBD1 or TRBD2, each matching 5 bases. The V and J ends lost 1 base and 4 bases respectively, with 7 bases between them. From germline, CDR1 is KGHPV and CDR2 FQNQEV (reference sequence). This CDR3 is 14 amino acids long. The sequenced CDR3 bases are TGTGCCAGCAGTCTGTTAGGGACCACCGGGCAGCTCTAC. Translating it yields CASSLLGTTGQLY. Given in full, the CDR3 is CASSLLGTTGQLYF.

To note about this clone: Here the gene names and germline are mouse. The sequence runs out 1 residue before the end of the CDR3; the remainder is reconstructed from the germline J gene. This chain connects TRBV12-1 to TRBJ2-1, with 7 bases matching TRBD1. The J segment lost 0 bases and the V segment lost 2 bases, leaving 6 bases of the junction unmatched. The CDR3 sequence is 16 residues long. Germline values: CDR1 SGHSN, CDR2 HYEKVE. CDR3: CASSPGQSYNYAEQFF. Partial CDR3 DNA: TGTGCCAGCTCTCCGGGACAGTCTTATAACTATGCTGAGCAGTTC.

This clone appeared a few times. The gene names here belong to mouse. Incomplete CDR3 DNA: TGTGCCAGCGGTGGAGGGACTGGGGGTAACTATGCTGAGCAGTTC. It yields the protein CASGGGTGGNYAEQF. The CDR3 in its entirety is CASGGGTGGNYAEQFF. V is TRBV13-2 and J is TRBJ2-1; 11 bases are a match to TRBD2. The sequence runs out 1 residue before the end of the CDR3; the remainder is reconstructed from the germline J gene. The CDR3 extends over 16 amino acids. The V gene's germline CDR1 is NNHNN and CDR2 SYGAGS (reference sequence). The V segment lost 3 bases and the J segment 0 bases; nucleotides outside the gene matches: 2.

Details on this clone: Gene and germline names: mouse. The DNA read from the CDR3 is TGTGCCAGCAGCCAAGACCCGGGGGGGCGAGGTGAACAGTAC. The encoded protein is CASSQDPGGRGEQY. The full CDR3 is CASSQDPGGRGEQYF. The gene calls are TRBV2 and TRBJ2-7; 8 positions agree with TRBD2. The CDR3 extends 1 residue past the end of the read, so its final part is completed from the germline J gene. The CDR3 totals 15 residues. The V gene's germline CDR1 is LGHNA and CDR2 YSYQKL. J gave up 6 bases and V 0 bases, and 7 bases lay outside the gene matches.

This clone was seen once. Any gene name here is a mouse gene name. The CDR3 end lies 1 residue beyond the end of the read and is filled in from the germline J gene. The chain joins TRBV30 to TRBJ1-1, with 7 nucleotides matching TRBD1. Germline V gene lookup returns CDR1 SQVVS and CDR2 ANEGSEA. The CDR3 sequence is 15 residues long. Trimming at V came to 0 bases and at J to 0 bases, leaving 4 bases not matched to a gene. CDR3 protein: CSSRDRGTANTEVFF. Incomplete CDR3 DNA: TGTAGTTCTAGAGATAGGGGGACAGCAAACACAGAAGTCTTC.

Details on this clone: These gene names are mouse names. The read halts 1 residue ahead of the CDR3 end, with the missing end drawn from the germline J gene. The J gene is TRBJ2-7, the V gene TRBV31, with 7 bases that match TRBD2. This CDR3 comprises 13 residues. V gave up 0 bases and J gave up 6 bases; unmatched junction bases: 5. In germline, CDR1 is GKSSPN, CDR2 SITVG. The covered CDR3 bases are TGTGCCTGGAGTCTAGACCTGGGGGTTGAACAGTAC. Translating gives CAWSLDLGVEQY. The complete CDR3 sequence is CAWSLDLGVEQYF.

Relative to its sample, this clone is medium-sized. The genes are named according to mouse. The CDR3 bases that were read are TGTGCCAGCAGTACAGGGAACTATGCTGAGCAGTTC. Encoded protein: CASSTGNYAEQF. The full CDR3 protein is CASSTGNYAEQFF. V and J are TRBV19 and TRBJ2-1, with TRBD1 as a possible D gene (5 bases). The CDR3 end lies 1 residue beyond the end of the read and is filled in from the germline J gene. The CDR3 extends over 13 amino acids. V lost 3 bases to trimming and J lost 1 base, with 5 bases between them. The germline V gene has CDR1 FNHDT and CDR2 SITEND (reference sequence).

This clone was observed a few times. Gene names and germline refer to mouse. Read data end 1 residue before the CDR3 end; the end is taken from the germline J gene. This chain links TRBV24 with TRBJ1-4; 7 nucleotides line up with TRBD1. This CDR3 contains 15 residues. Trimming at V came to 5 bases and at J to 7 bases, leaving 10 bases not matched to a gene. Germline loops: CDR1 KGHTA, CDR2 FRNEEI. This chain's CDR3 is CASSCSGTEGERLFF. CDR3 bases read: TGTGCCAGCAGTTGCTCCGGGACAGAGGGCGAAAGATTATTT.

This clone counts as medium-sized (0.01 to 0.1%). The genes are named according to mouse. The sequence runs out 1 residue before the end of the CDR3; the remainder is reconstructed from the germline J gene. This rearrangement joins TRBV26 to TRBJ1-4; possibly TRBD1 for D (5 bases). With 2 bases removed from V and 1 base from J, the gap between germline ends came to 8 bases. This CDR3 has 15 amino acids. CDR1 is KGHPV and CDR2 is FQNQEV in the germline V gene (reference sequence). CDR3 DNA, as far as it was read: TGTGCCAGCAGTCTGGTGGGGCGTTCCAACGAAAGATTATTT. Translating it yields CASSLVGRSNERLF. The complete CDR3 protein is CASSLVGRSNERLFF. The variable domain in full, with the rest retrieved from reference TRBV26 and TRBJ1-4, is NSKVIQTPRYLVKGQGQKAKMRCIPEKGHPVVFWYQQNKNNEFKFLINFQNQEVLQQIDMTEKRFSAECPSNSPCSLEIQSSEAGDSALYLCASSLVGRSNERLFFGHGTKLSVL.

This clone was seen a few times. Any gene name here is a mouse gene name. The read falls 1 residue short of the CDR3 end, and the missing part is taken from the germline J gene. The chain recombines TRBV1 with TRBJ1-5; D not resolved. This CDR3 region has 14 residues. Looked up from germline, CDR1 is NSQYPW and CDR2 is LRSPGD (reference sequence). V was clipped by 0 bases and J by 4 bases, with 7 bases between them. CDR3 sequence reads: CTCSADRQNQAPLF. Partial CDR3 DNA: TGCACCTGCAGTGCAGATCGTCAGAACCAGGCTCCGCTT.

As to this clone: The genes are named according to mouse. The read halts 1 residue ahead of the CDR3 end, with the missing end drawn from the germline J gene. The chain recombines TRBV12-1 with TRBJ2-1, with TRBD2 matching over 7 bases. There are 13 residues in the CDR3. Looked up from germline, CDR1 is SGHSN and CDR2 is HYEKVE. After removal of 0 bases from V and 7 bases from J, the junction contained 2 bases not matched to a gene. CDR3 in amino acids: CASSLETGAEQFF. The sequenced part of the CDR3 DNA is TGTGCCAGCTCTCTCGAGACTGGGGCTGAGCAGTTC.

A few counts support this clone. Gene names follow the mouse nomenclature. The CDR3 end falls 1 residue outside the read, so it is completed with the germline J gene. The V and J genes are TRBV26 and TRBJ1-3, with TRBD1 matching over 8 bases. This CDR3 comprises 13 residues. In germline, CDR1 is KGHPV, CDR2 FQNQEV (reference sequence). V lost 8 bases and J lost 3; bases outside the gene matches: 3. The covered CDR3 bases are TGTGCCAGCCCGGACAGGGATGGAAATACGCTCTAT. It codes for CASPDRDGNTLY. The full CDR3 reads CASPDRDGNTLYF.

This clone was seen only a few times. Gene names are mouse gene names. Read data end 1 residue before the CDR3 end; the end is taken from the germline J gene. The J gene is TRBJ2-7, the V gene TRBV3; a weak D match, TRBD1 (5 bases). Per the germline V gene, CDR1 is SNHLY and CDR2 is FYNGKV (reference sequence). The V and J ends lost 2 bases and 4 bases respectively, with 9 bases between them. The CDR3 runs to 13 residues. Here the CDR3 reads CASSLPGQYEQYF. CDR3 DNA (partial): TGTGCCAGCAGCTTACCAGGACAATATGAACAGTAC.

This clone is medium-sized (0.01 to 0.1%) within its sample. Mouse germline and gene names are used. The read falls 1 residue short of the CDR3 end, and the missing part is taken from the germline J gene. The V gene is TRBV26, the J gene TRBJ1-2; D gene unclear. The CDR3 runs 11 residues. V dropped 2 bases and J dropped 3 bases, with 1 base sitting between them. CDR1 and CDR2 (germline): KGHPV, FQNQEV (reference sequence). CDR3 DNA (partial): TGTGCCAGCAGTCTGGACTCCGACTACACC. Amino acids: CASSLDSDYT. The full-length CDR3 reads as CASSLDSDYTF.

This clone appeared a single time. The germline and genes are mouse ones. Sequencing ends 1 residue short of the CDR3 end; the germline J gene provides the rest. The chain joins TRBV13-1 to TRBJ2-5; D is possibly TRBD1 or TRBD2 (6 bases each). The CDR3 has 14 residues. Trimming pared 1 base from V and 11 bases from J, leaving 17 bases between. Germline V gives CDR1 NSHNY, CDR2 SYGAGN. Partial CDR3 DNA: TGTGCCAGCAGTGATACCGGGGGCTCCTATGACCAGTAC. This translates into CASSDTGGSYDQY. The entire CDR3 is CASSDTGGSYDQYF.

This clone was counted a few times. The germline and genes are mouse ones. The CDR3 end falls 1 residue outside the read, so it is completed with the germline J gene. The chain joins TRBV15 to TRBJ2-1; possibly TRBD1 for D (7 bases). V lost 5 bases and J 3 bases, leaving 8 bases between the germline ends. This CDR3 spans 13 amino acids. CDR1 SGHND and CDR2 FRSKSL come from the germline V gene. Incomplete CDR3 DNA: TGTGCCAGCAGTCAGGGGGGCTATGCTGAGCAGTTC. It specifies CASSQGGYAEQF. In full, the CDR3 reads CASSQGGYAEQFF. The whole variable domain, filled in from reference TRBV15 and TRBJ2-1, reads DAGVTQTPRHEVAEKGQTIILKCEPVSGHNDLFWYRQTKIQGLELLSYFRSKSLMEDGGAFKDRFKAEMLNSSFSTLKIQPTEPKDSAVYLCASSQGGYAEQFFGPGTRLTVL.

In the case of this clone: The gene symbols are mouse symbols. The CDR3 extends 1 residue past the end of the read, so its final part is completed from the germline J gene. J is TRBJ2-1 and V is TRBV1, with TRBD2 matching over 10 bases. Per germline, CDR1 NSQYPW and CDR2 LRSPGD (reference sequence). Trimming cost V 0 bases and J 0 bases; bases outside gene matches: 2. The CDR3 extends over 17 amino acids. CDR3 DNA (partial): TGCACCTGCAGTGCAGAAACTGGGGGGGGTAACTATGCTGAGCAGTTC. This codes for CTCSAETGGGNYAEQF. The CDR3 in full is CTCSAETGGGNYAEQFF.